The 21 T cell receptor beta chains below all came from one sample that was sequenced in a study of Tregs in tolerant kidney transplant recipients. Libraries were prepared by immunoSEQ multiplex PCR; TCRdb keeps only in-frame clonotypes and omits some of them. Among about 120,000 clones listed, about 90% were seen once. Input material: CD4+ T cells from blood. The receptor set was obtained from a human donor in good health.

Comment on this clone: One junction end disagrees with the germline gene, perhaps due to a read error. This CDR3 is CASSPKRTSAQETQYF. As DNA, the CDR3 is TGTGCTAGCAGCCCGAAAAGGACTAGTGCACAAGAGACCCAGTACTTC. The rearrangement uses TRBV7-7 and TRBJ2-5; TRBD2 aligns across 7 bases. The CDR3 is made up of 16 amino acids. The germline CDR1 and CDR2 sequences are SSHAT and FNYEAQ (reference sequence).

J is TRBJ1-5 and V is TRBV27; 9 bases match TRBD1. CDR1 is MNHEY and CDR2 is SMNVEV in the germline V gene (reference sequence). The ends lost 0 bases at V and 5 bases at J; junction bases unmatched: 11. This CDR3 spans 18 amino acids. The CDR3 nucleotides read TGTGCCAGCAGTTTATCTACCGTCGGGACAGGGAGGGATCAGCCCCAGCATTTT. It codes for CASSLSTVGTGRDQPQHF.

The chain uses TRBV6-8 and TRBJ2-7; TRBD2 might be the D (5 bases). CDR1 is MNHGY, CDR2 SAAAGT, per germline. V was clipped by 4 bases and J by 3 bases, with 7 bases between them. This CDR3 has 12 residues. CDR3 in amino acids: CASSLTSYEQYF. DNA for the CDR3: TGTGCCAGCAGTTTAACTAGCTACGAGCAGTACTTC.

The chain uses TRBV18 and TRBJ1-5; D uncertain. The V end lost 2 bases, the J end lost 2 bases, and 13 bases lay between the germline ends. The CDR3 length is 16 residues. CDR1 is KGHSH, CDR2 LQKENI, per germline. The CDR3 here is CASSPKNDQGNQPQHF. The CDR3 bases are TGTGCCAGCTCACCAAAAAACGACCAGGGCAATCAGCCCCAGCATTTT.

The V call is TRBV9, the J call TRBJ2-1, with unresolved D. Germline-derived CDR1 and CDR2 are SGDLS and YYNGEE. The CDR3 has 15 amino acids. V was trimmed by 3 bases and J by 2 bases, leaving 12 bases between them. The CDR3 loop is CASSAHLGTYNEQFF. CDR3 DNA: TGTGCCAGCAGCGCGCATCTGGGGACCTACAATGAGCAGTTCTTC.

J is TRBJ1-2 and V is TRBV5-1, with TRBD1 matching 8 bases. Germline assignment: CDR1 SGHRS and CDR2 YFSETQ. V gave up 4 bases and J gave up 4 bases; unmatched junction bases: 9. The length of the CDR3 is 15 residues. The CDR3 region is CASSGGTGKLYGYTF. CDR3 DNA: TGCGCCAGCAGCGGCGGGACAGGAAAGCTCTATGGCTACACCTTC.

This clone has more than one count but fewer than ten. CDR3 sequence reads: CASSGVGTEAFF. CDR3 in DNA: TGTGCCAGCAGTGGGGTCGGAACTGAAGCTTTCTTT. The V gene is TRBV6-1, the J gene TRBJ1-1, with D unresolved. V was pared by 4 bases and J by 5 bases, with 8 bases between. The CDR3 spans 12 residues. Germline V gene data show CDR1 as MNHNS and CDR2 as SASEGT.

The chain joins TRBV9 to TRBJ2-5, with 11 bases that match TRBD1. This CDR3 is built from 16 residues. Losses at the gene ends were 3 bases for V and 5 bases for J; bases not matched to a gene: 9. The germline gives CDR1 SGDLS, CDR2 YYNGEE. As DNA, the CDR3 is TGTGCCAGCAGCGAGTACGGGACAGGGGGATTTGAGACCCAGTACTTC. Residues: CASSEYGTGGFETQYF.

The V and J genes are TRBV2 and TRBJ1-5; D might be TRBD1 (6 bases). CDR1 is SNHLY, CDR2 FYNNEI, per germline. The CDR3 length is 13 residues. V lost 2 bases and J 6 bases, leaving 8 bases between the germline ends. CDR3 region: CASSEWGPQPQHF. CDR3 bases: TGTGCCAGCAGTGAATGGGGGCCTCAGCCCCAGCATTTT.

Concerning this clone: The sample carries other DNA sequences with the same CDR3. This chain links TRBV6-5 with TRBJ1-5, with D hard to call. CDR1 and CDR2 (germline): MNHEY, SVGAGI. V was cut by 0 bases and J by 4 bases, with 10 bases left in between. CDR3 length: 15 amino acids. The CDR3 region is CASSYSSGGNQPQHF. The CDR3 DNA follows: TGTGCCAGCAGTTACTCGTCAGGAGGGAATCAGCCCCAGCATTTT.

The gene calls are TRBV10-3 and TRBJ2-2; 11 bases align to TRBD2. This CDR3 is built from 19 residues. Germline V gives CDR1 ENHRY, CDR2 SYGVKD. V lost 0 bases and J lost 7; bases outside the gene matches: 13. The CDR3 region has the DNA TGTGCCATCAGTGAGTCGATTACGAGACTAGCGGGATCCGGCGGGGAGCTGTTTTTT. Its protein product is CAISESITRLAGSGGELFF.

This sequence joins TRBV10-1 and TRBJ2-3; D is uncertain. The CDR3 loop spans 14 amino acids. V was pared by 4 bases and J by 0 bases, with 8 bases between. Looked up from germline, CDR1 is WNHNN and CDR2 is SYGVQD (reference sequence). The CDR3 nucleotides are TGCGCCAGCAGTGTCAAGGCTAGCACAGATACGCAGTATTTT. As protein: CASSVKASTDTQYF.

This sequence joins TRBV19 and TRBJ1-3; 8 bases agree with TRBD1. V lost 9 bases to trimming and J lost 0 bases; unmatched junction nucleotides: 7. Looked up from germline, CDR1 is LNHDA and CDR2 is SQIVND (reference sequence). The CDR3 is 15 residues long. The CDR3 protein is CASRGQGSSGNTIYF. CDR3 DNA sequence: TGTGCCAGCCGCGGACAGGGAAGCTCTGGAAACACCATATATTTT.

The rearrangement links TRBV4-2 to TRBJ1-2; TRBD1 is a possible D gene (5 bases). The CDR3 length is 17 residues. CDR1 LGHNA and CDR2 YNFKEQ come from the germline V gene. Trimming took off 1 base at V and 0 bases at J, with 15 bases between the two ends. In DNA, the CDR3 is TGTGCCAGCAGCCAAGGGAGAGGGGAAGCTACTAACTATGGCTACACCTTC. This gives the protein CASSQGRGEATNYGYTF.

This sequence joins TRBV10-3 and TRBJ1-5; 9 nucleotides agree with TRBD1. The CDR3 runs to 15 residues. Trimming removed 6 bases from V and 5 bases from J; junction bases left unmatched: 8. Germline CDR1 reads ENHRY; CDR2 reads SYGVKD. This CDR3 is CAIRGTGREDQPQHF. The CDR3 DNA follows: TGTGCCATCAGGGGGACAGGGAGGGAAGATCAGCCCCAGCATTTT.

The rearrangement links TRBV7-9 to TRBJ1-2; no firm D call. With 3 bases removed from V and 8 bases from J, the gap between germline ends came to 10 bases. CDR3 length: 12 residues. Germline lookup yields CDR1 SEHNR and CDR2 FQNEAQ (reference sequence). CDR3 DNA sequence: TGTGCCAGCAGCTTTGAGGTCGGCGGCTACACCTTC. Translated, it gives CASSFEVGGYTF.

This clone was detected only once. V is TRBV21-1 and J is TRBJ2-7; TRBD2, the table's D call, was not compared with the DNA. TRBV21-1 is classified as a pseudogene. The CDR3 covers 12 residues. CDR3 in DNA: TGTGCCAGCAGCGACCTTGGGGGGGAGCAGTACTTC. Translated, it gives CASSDLGGEQYF.

The CDR3 sequence is CASSMLRDKSWRGYTF. As DNA, the CDR3 is TGTGCCAGTAGTATGTTGAGGGACAAGTCCTGGAGGGGCTACACCTTC. The V gene is TRBV19, the J gene TRBJ1-2; possible D gene TRBD1, 6 bases. The CDR3 is 16 residues long. CDR1 and CDR2 from the germline V gene are LNHDA and SQIVND (reference sequence). Trimming pared 3 bases from V and 8 bases from J, leaving 22 bases between. Full variable domain (missing parts from reference TRBV19 and TRBJ1-2): DGGITQSPKYLFRKEGQNVTLSCEQNLNHDAMYWYRQDPGQGLRLIYYSQIVNDFQKGDIAEGYSVSREKKESFPLTVTSAQKNPTAFYLCASSMLRDKSWRGYTFGSGTRLTVV.

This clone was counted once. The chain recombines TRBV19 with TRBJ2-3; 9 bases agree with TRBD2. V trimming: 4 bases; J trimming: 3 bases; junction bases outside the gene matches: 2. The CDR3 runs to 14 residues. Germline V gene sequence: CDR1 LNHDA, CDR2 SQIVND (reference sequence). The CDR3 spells CASSSGGGTDTQYF. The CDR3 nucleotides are TGTGCCAGTAGTAGCGGGGGGGGGACAGATACGCAGTATTTT.

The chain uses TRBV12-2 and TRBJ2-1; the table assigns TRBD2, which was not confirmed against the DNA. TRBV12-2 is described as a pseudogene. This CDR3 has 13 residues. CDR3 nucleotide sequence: TGTGCAAGTCGCTTGCTAGCGGGAGACGAGCAGTTCTTC. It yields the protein CASRLLAGDEQFF.

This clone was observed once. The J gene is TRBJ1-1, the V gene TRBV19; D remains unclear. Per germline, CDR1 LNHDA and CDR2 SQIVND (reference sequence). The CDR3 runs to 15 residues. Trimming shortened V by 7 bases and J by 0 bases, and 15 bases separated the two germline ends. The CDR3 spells CASTAPLGVNTEAFF. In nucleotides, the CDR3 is TGTGCCAGTACCGCTCCTCTGGGAGTGAACACTGAAGCTTTCTTT.